The 14 T cell receptor beta chains reported below all come from one sample, sequenced in a study of blood T cells in healthy people across ages. Sample-barcoded 5' priming and a J-beta primer mix drove a second PCR of 7 to 11 cycles. TCRdb itself ran the 5' RACE reads through MiXCR, one entry per CDR3 protein. This sample carries about 1.7 million distinct CDR3 sequences, 28% of them seen once, and the ten largest clones take roughly 8.2%. The sample comprised blood. These receptors came from a woman between 25 and 40 years old in good health.

This clonotype was seen only a few times. The chain couples TRBV20-1 to TRBJ2-5; no clear D gene. V was cut by 3 bases and J by 5 bases, with 13 bases left in between. CDR3 length equals 13 residues. The germline V gene has CDR1 DFQATT and CDR2 SNEGSKA (reference sequence). The CDR3 sequence is CSARAPLWETQYF. The CDR3 nucleotides read TGCAGTGCTAGGGCCCCCTTGTGGGAGACCCAGTACTTC.

This clonotype has at least ten counts. The V gene is TRBV20-1, the J gene TRBJ2-4, with D perhaps given as TRBD1 or TRBD2 (6 bases each). V gave up 0 bases and J gave up 6 bases, with 9 bases separating them. Germline-derived CDR1 and CDR2 are DFQATT and SNEGSKA (reference sequence). The CDR3 length is 13 residues. The CDR3 spells CSARDGGRNIQYF. CDR3 bases: TGCAGTGCTAGAGACGGGGGCAGAAACATTCAGTACTTC.

The chain recombines TRBV15 with TRBJ2-4; 7 bases are a match to TRBD1. The assigned J gene may be wrong: the sequence end matches TRBJ2-7 better. CDR1 LNHNV and CDR2 YYDKDF come from the germline V gene (reference sequence). This CDR3 is built from 14 residues. The CDR3 nucleotides read TGTGCCACCAGCGGGGACCTCAGGGGGTACGAGCAGTACTTC. It is translated as CATSGDLRGYEQYF.

This clonotype was counted only a few times. The chain is built from TRBV2 and TRBJ2-4; D assignment may be TRBD1 or TRBD2 (5 bases each). The CDR3 is 14 amino acids. V was shortened by 6 bases and J by 5 bases, with 14 bases between the two germline ends. Germline loops: CDR1 SNHLY, CDR2 FYNNEI. The DNA of the CDR3 is TGTGCCAGCAGGGCTACCGGGGCAGAAAACATTCAGTACTTC. This codes for CASRATGAENIQYF.

The CDR3 DNA reads as TGTGCCAGCAGCTTTGACAGCGTGAACACTGAAGCTTTCTTT. It is translated as CASSFDSVNTEAFF. The rearrangement uses TRBV7-2 and TRBJ1-1; possible D gene TRBD1, 5 bases. CDR1 and CDR2 from the germline V gene are SGHTA and FQGNSA. This CDR3 is 14 amino acids long. V dropped 3 bases and J dropped 0 bases, with 8 bases sitting between them. The variable domain in full, completed from reference TRBV7-2 and TRBJ1-1, reads GAGVSQSPSNKVTEKGKDVELRCDPISGHTALYWYRQSLGQGLEFLIYFQGNSAPDKSGLPSDRFSAERTGGSVSTLTIQRTQQEDSAVYLCASSFDSVNTEAFFGQGTRLTVV.

The sample holds a few counts of this clonotype. The chain has TRBV5-1 and TRBJ2-1, with 12 bases aligning to TRBD1. Germline CDR1 and CDR2: SGHRS and YFSETQ. The ends lost 0 bases at V and 9 bases at J; junction bases unmatched: 7. The CDR3 is 16 residues long. The CDR3 DNA sequence: TGCGCCAGCAGCTTGGCCCCGGGACAGGGGGCTGGTGAGCAGTTCTTC. Protein sequence: CASSLAPGQGAGEQFF. The complete variable domain, with remaining parts taken from reference TRBV5-1 and TRBJ2-1, reads KAGVTQTPRYLIKTRGQQVTLSCSPISGHRSVSWYQQTPGQGLQFLFEYFSETQRNKGNFPGRFSGRQFSNSRSEMNVSTLELGDSALYLCASSLAPGQGAGEQFFGPGTRLTVL.

The chain links TRBV20-1 to TRBJ1-5; weak D call: TRBD1 (5 bases). CDR1 and CDR2 from the germline V gene are DFQATT and SNEGSKA (reference sequence). V dropped 1 base and J dropped 6 bases, with 10 bases sitting between them. The CDR3 covers 13 residues. DNA for the CDR3: TGCAGTGCTAGAGGATCGGGGCTTCAGCCCCAGCATTTT. As protein: CSARGSGLQPQHF.

This clonotype was picked up many times. This chain connects TRBV7-2 to TRBJ2-6, with D possibly called TRBD1 or TRBD2 (5 bases each). CDR1 and CDR2 (germline): SGHTA, FQGNSA. This CDR3 contains 18 residues. Trimming shortened V by 4 bases and J by 0 bases, and 16 bases separated the two germline ends. CDR3: CASSSRQSAGSGANVLTF. In DNA form, the CDR3 reads TGTGCCAGCAGCTCACGACAGTCTGCGGGCTCTGGGGCCAACGTCCTGACTTTC.

The chain carries TRBV4-1 and TRBJ2-1; D is ambiguous. The V end was cut by 2 bases, the J end by 12 bases, with 11 bases between. Germline V gene lookup returns CDR1 MGHRA and CDR2 YSYEKL. The CDR3 is 12 residues long. The CDR3 loop is CASSQIGFGQFF. The CDR3 region has the DNA TGCGCCAGCAGCCAAATAGGGTTTGGGCAGTTCTTC.

As for this clonotype: A read error is possible here, since a much larger clone lies one base away. The J gene is TRBJ2-5, the V gene TRBV4-1, with a weak D call TRBD1 (6 bases). Looked up from germline, CDR1 is MGHRA and CDR2 is YSYEKL. The length of the CDR3 is 14 residues. V was shortened by 2 bases and J by 11 bases, with 18 bases between the two germline ends. The CDR3 DNA reads as TGCGCCAGCAGCCAACCGACAGGTAATGATGCGCAGTACTTC. Its translation: CASSQPTGNDAQYF.

V is TRBV2 and J is TRBJ1-2; 9 nucleotides agree with TRBD1. There are 16 residues in the CDR3. The germline CDR1 and CDR2 sequences are SNHLY and FYNNEI. V shed 5 bases and J 3 bases; nucleotides not matched to a gene: 10. Written as DNA, the CDR3 is TGTGCCAGCAGTCCACGACAGGGGGAGAACCACTATGGCTACACCTTC. This sequence encodes CASSPRQGENHYGYTF.

About this clonotype itself: The conserved phenylalanine or tryptophan normally closing the CDR3 is absent here, so this likely arose from a read error. The chain recombines TRBV2 with TRBJ1-2; 7 bases are shared with TRBD1. Trimming took 6 bases from V and 6 from J; bases not matched to a gene: 7. The CDR3 is 13 amino acids. CDR1 and CDR2 (germline): SNHLY, FYNNEI. The CDR3 reads CASRGNRGHGYTL. The CDR3 DNA sequence: TGTGCCAGCAGGGGGAACAGGGGACATGGCTACACCTTA.

This clonotype was picked up a small number of times. The chain links TRBV12-3 or TRBV12-4 to TRBJ1-1; no clear D. V lost 6 bases to trimming and J lost 6 bases, with 17 bases between them. The CDR3 is made up of 14 amino acids. The CDR3 loop is CASSLSGQAAEAFF. In nucleotides, the CDR3 is TGTGCCAGCAGCCTGTCGGGCCAGGCCGCTGAAGCTTTCTTT.

V is TRBV20-1 and J is TRBJ2-2; D not certain. This CDR3 contains 17 residues. The V gene's germline CDR1 is DFQATT and CDR2 SNEGSKA (reference sequence). Between the trimmed V and J ends, which lost 0 bases and 0 bases, there was a span of 14 bases. The CDR3 DNA reads as TGCAGTGCTAGAGATCCGGGCACACAGACGAACACCGGGGAGCTGTTTTTT. Amino acids: CSARDPGTQTNTGELFF.